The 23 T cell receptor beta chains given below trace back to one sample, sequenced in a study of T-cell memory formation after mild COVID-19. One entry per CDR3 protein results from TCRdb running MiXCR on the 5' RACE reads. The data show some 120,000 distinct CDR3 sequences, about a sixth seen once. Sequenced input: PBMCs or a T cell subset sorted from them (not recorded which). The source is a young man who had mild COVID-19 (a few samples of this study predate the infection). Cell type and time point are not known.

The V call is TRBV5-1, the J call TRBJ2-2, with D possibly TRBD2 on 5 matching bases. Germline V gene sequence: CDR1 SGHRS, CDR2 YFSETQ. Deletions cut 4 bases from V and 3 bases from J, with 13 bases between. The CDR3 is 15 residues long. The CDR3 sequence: CASSTDTGYTGELFF. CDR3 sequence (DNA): TGCGCCAGCAGCACAGATACGGGGTACACCGGGGAGCTGTTTTTT.

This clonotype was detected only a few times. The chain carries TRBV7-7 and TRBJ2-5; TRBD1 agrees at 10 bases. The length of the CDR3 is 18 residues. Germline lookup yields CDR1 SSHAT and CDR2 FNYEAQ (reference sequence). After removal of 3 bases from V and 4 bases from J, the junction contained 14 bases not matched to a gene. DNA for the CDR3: TGTGCCAGCAGCTTGTTCGCCCCCGGGACAGGGGATGGAGAGACCCAGTACTTC. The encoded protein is CASSLFAPGTGDGETQYF.

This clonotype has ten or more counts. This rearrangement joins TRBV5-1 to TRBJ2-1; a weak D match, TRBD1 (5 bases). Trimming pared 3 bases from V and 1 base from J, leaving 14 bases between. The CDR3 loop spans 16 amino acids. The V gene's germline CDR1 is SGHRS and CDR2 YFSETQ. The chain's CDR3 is CASSSHLTESYNEQFF. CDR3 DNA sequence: TGCGCCAGCAGCTCCCATCTGACAGAATCCTACAATGAGCAGTTCTTC.

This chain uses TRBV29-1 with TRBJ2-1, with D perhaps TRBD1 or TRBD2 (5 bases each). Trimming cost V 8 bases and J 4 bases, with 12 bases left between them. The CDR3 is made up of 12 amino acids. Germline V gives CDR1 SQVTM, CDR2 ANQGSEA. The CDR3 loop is CSSGTEYNEQFF. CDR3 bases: TGCAGCTCCGGGACGGAGTACAATGAGCAGTTCTTC.

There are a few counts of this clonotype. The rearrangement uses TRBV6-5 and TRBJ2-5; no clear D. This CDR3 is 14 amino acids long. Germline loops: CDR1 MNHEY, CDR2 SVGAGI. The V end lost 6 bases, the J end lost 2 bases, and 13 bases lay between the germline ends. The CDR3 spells CASRRTPFQETQYF. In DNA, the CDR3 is TGTGCCAGCAGACGGACCCCGTTTCAAGAGACCCAGTACTTC.

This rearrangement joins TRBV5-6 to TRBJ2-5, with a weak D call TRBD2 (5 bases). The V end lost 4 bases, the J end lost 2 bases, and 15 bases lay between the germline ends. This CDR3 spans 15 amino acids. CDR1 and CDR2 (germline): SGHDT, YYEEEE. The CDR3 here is CASSPNGGLQETQYF. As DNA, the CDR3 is TGTGCCAGCAGCCCGAATGGCGGGCTGCAAGAGACCCAGTACTTC.

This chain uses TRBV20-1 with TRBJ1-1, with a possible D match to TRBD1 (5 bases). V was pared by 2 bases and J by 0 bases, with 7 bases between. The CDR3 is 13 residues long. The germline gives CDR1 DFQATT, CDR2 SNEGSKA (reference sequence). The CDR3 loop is CSARRQMNTEAFF. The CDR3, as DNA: TGCAGTGCTAGAAGACAGATGAACACTGAAGCTTTCTTT.

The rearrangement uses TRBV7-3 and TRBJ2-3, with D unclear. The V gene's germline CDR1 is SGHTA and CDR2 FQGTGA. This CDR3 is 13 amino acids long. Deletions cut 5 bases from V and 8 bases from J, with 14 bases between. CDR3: CASSPRPGGTQYF. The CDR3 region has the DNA TGTGCCAGCAGCCCTCGACCTGGCGGTACGCAGTATTTT.

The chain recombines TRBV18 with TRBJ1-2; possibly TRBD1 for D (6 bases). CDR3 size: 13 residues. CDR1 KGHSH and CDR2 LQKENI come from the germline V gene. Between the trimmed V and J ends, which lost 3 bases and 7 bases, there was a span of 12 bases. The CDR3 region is CASSPLSGAGYTF. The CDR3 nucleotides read TGTGCCAGCTCACCCCTCTCAGGGGCTGGCTACACCTTC.

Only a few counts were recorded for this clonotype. In DNA, the CDR3 is TGCAGCGTTGAAGATGAGTGGTCCTCCCTCAGCGATACGCAGTATTTT. It specifies CSVEDEWSSLSDTQYF. The chain is built from TRBV29-1 and TRBJ2-3; no clear D gene. Looked up from germline, CDR1 is SQVTM and CDR2 is ANQGSEA. The CDR3 extends over 16 amino acids. Trimming pared 0 bases from V and 6 bases from J, leaving 19 bases between.

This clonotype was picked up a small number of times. The CDR3 DNA is TGCGCCAGCAGGGGTGGAGGGTCGGAGACCCAGTACTTC. Translation: CASRGGGSETQYF. This chain joins TRBV5-1 and TRBJ2-5; D is possibly TRBD2 (6 bases). V lost 5 bases to trimming and J lost 5 bases, with 13 bases between them. Germline V lookup: CDR1 SGHRS, CDR2 YFSETQ. The CDR3 loop spans 13 amino acids. The full variable domain, its missing parts supplied by reference TRBV5-1 and TRBJ2-5, is KAGVTQTPRYLIKTRGQQVTLSCSPISGHRSVSWYQQTPGQGLQFLFEYFSETQRNKGNFPGRFSGRQFSNSRSEMNVSTLELGDSALYLCASRGGGSETQYFGPGTRLLVL.

The CDR3, as DNA: TGTGCCAGCAGTTACGGACAGGGGAAAGCTTTCTTT. Translating it yields CASSYGQGKAFF. The chain combines TRBV6-2 or TRBV6-3 with TRBJ1-1, with TRBD1 identical over 9 bases. There are 12 residues in the CDR3. V shed 2 bases, J shed 9 bases, and the junction held 1 base outside the gene matches. The germline V gene encodes CDR1 MNHEY and CDR2 SVGEGT.

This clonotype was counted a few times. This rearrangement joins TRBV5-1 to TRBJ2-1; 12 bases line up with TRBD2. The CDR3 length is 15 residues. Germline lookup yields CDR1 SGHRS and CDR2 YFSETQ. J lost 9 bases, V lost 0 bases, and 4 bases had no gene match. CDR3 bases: TGCGCCAGCAGCTTGGGGACTAGCGGGGAAGGTGAGCAGTTCTTC. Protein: CASSLGTSGEGEQFF.

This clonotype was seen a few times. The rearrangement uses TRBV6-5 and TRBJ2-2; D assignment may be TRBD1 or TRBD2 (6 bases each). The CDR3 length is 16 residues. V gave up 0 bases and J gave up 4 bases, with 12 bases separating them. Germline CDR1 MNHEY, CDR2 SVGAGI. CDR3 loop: CASSYSGGLGTGELFF. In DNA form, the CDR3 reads TGTGCCAGCAGTTACTCGGGGGGCCTTGGCACCGGGGAGCTGTTTTTT.

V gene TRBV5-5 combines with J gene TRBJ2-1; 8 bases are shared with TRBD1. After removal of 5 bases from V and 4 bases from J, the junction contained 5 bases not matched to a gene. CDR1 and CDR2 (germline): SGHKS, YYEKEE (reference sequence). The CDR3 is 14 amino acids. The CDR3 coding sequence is TGTGCCAGCAGGTCGGGACAGGTATACAATGAGCAGTTCTTC. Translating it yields CASRSGQVYNEQFF.

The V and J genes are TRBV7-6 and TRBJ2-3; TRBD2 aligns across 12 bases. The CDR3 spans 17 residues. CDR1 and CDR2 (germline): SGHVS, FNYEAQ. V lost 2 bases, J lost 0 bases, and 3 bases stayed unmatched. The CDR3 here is CASSLLAGGQSTDTQYF. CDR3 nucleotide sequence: TGTGCCAGCAGCTTACTAGCGGGGGGGCAGAGCACAGATACGCAGTATTTT.

The DNA of the CDR3 is TGTGCCACCACCCCTAGGGGGGACGACACTGAAGCTTTCTTT. Amino acid sequence: CATTPRGDDTEAFF. The rearrangement uses TRBV24-1 and TRBJ1-1; tentative D call: TRBD1 (6 bases). CDR1 and CDR2 from the germline V gene are KGHDR and SFDVKD. Trimming shortened V by 8 bases and J by 3 bases, and 15 bases separated the two germline ends. CDR3 length: 14 residues.

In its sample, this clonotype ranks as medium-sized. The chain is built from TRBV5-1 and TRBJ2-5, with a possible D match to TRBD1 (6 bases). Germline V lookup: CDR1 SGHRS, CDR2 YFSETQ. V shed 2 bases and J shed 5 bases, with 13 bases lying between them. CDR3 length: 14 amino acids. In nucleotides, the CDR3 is TGCGCCAGCAGCTTACTGGGGGCGTTGGAGACCCAGTACTTC. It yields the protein CASSLLGALETQYF.

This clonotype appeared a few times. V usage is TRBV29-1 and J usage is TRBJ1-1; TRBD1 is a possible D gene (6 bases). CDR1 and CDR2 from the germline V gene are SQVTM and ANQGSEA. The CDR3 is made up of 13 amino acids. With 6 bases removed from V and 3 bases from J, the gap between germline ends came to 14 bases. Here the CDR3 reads CSVERGADTEAFF. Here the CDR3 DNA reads TGCAGCGTCGAGAGGGGGGCGGACACTGAAGCTTTCTTT.

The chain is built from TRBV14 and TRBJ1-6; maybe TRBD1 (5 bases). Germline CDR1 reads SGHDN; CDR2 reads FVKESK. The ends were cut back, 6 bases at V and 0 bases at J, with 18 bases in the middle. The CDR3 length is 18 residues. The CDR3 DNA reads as TGTGCCAGCAGAGCGGGGGACGATCCCAGCTCCTATAATTCACCCCTCCACTTT. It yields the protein CASRAGDDPSSYNSPLHF.

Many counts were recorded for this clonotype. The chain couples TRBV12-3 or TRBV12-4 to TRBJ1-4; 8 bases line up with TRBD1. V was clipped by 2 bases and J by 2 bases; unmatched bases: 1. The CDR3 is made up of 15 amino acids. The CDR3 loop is CASSLQGATNEKLFF. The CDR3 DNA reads TGTGCCAGCAGTTTACAGGGGGCTACTAATGAAAAACTGTTTTTT.

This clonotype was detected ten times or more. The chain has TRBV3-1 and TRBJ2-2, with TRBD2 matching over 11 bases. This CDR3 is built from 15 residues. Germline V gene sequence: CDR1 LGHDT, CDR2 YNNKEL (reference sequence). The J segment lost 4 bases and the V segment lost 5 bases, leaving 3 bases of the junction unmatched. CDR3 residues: CASSSSGGTTGELFF. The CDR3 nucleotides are TGTGCCAGCAGCTCTAGCGGGGGGACCACCGGGGAGCTGTTTTTT.

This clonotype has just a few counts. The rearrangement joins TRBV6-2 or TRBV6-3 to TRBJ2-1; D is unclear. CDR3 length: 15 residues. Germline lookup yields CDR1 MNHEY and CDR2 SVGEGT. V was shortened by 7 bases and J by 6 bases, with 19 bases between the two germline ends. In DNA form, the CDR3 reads TGTGCCAGCACCACCCCTAGGGTAAGGGCCAATGAGCAGTTCTTC. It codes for CASTTPRVRANEQFF.